This TCR beta chain was retrieved from a study of blood T cell repertoires in COVID-19. Study-wide background: Samples came from the United States, Italy and Spain, spanning acute and convalescent COVID-19. Sources were T cells, B-cell-depleted T cells, or PBMCs; the material itself was cDNA or gDNA.

The length of the CDR3 is 15 residues. CDR1 is SEHNR and CDR2 is FQNEAQ in the germline V gene (reference sequence). V lost 5 bases, J lost 0 bases, and 4 bases stayed unmatched. Original methodology: By means of reference gene primer amplification, nucleated cell counts were estimated. Repertoires were generated with immunoSEQ multiplex PCR, while TCRdb's copy carries only in-frame clones and drops some. Clone size and V and J calls were adopted from that table, with D and trimming inferred from the DNA. There are 150,000 to 200,000 clones in the sample; roughly nine tenths occur only once, and less than 3% lies in the top ten.

This chain joins TRBV7-9 and TRBJ2-7, with 10 bases lining up with TRBD1. This receptor was identified in a woman in her thirties with active or convalescent COVID-19. The sequenced sample was peripheral blood. This CDR3 reads CASSDRDRGSYEQYF. CDR3 DNA: TGTGCCAGCAGCGACCGGGACAGGGGCTCCTACGAGCAGTACTTC.